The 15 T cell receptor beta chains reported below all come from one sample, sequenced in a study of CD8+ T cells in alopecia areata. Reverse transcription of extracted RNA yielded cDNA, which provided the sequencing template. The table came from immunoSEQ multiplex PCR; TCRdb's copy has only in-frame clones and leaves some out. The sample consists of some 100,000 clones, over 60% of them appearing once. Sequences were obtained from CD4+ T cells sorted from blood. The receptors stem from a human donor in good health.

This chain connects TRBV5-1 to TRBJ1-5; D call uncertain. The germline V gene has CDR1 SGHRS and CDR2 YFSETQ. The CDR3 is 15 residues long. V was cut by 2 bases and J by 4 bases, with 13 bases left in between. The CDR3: CASSFGNFENQPQHF. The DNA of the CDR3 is TGCGCCAGCAGCTTCGGGAATTTCGAAAATCAGCCCCAGCATTTT.

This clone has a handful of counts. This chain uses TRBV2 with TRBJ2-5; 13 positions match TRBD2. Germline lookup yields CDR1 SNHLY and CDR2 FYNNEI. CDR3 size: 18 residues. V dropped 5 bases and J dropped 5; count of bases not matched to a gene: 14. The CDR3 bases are TGTGCCAGCAGTCCTTTTGGACAACTGGGACTAGCGGGGGAGACCCAGTACTTC. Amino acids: CASSPFGQLGLAGETQYF.

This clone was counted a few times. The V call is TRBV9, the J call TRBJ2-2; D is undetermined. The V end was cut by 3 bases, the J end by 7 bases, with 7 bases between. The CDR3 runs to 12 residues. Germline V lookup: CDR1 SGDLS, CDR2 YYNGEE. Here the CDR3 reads CASSANRGELFF. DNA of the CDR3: TGTGCCAGCAGCGCCAACCGCGGGGAGCTGTTTTTT.

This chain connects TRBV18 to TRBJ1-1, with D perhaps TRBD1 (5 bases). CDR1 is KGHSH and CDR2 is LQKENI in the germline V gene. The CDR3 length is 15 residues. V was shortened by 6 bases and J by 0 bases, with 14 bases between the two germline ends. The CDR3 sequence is CASSSGRGMNTEAFF. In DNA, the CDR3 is TGTGCCAGCTCGTCCGGGCGGGGGATGAACACTGAAGCTTTCTTT.

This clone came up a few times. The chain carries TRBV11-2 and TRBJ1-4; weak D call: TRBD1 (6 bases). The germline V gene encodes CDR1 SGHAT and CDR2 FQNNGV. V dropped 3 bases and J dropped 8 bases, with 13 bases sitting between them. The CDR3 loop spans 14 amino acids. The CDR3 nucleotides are TGTGCCAGCAGCTTCCAGGGGAGGGGCGAAAAACTGTTTTTT. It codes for CASSFQGRGEKLFF.

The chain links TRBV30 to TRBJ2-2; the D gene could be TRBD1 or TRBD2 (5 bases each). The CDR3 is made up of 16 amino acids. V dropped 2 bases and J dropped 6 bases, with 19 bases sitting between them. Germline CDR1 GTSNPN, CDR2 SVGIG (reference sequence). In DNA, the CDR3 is TGTGCCTGGAGTCCCACCGGGGCAACAAGATCCGGGGAGCTGTTTTTT. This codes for CAWSPTGATRSGELFF.

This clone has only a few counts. CDR3 sequence: CASSSTGTKNIQYF. The CDR3 DNA reads as TGTGCCAGCAGTTCGACAGGGACCAAAAACATTCAGTACTTC. The chain couples TRBV28 to TRBJ2-4; 7 nucleotides align to TRBD1. Germline CDR1 is MDHEN and CDR2 is SYDVKM. With V trimmed by 4 bases and J by 2 bases, 2 bases remained unmatched. The length of the CDR3 is 14 residues.

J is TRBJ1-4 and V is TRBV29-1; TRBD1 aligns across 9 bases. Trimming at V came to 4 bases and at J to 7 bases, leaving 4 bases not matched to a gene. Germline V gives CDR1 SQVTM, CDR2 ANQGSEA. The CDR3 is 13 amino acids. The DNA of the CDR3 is TGCAGCGTTGGTATGGACAGGGGTGAAAAACTGTTTTTT. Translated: CSVGMDRGEKLFF.

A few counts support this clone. CDR3 nucleotide sequence: TGTGCCTGGACTCAGGGACACTCTGTCACTGAAGCTTTCTTT. This translates into CAWTQGHSVTEAFF. The chain couples TRBV30 to TRBJ1-1; D is possibly TRBD1 (6 bases). The CDR3 is 14 residues long. Trimming cost V 4 bases and J 4 bases, with 16 bases left between them. Germline assignment: CDR1 GTSNPN and CDR2 SVGIG (reference sequence).

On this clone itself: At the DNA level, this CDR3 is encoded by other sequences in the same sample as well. This CDR3 is CASSLGDSSNQPQHF. The DNA for the CDR3 is TGTGCCAGCAGCTTAGGGGACAGCAGCAATCAGCCCCAGCATTTT. The chain recombines TRBV7-9 with TRBJ1-5; 7 nucleotides agree with TRBD1. This CDR3 contains 15 residues. The V gene end was trimmed by 1 base and the J gene end by 1 base; junction bases not matched to a gene: 1. Germline loops: CDR1 SEHNR, CDR2 FQNEAQ (reference sequence).

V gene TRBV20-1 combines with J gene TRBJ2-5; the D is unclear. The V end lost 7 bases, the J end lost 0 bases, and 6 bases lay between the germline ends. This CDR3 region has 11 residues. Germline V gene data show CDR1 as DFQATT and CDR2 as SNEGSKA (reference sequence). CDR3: CSVKYQETQYF. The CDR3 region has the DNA TGCAGTGTAAAGTACCAAGAGACCCAGTACTTC.

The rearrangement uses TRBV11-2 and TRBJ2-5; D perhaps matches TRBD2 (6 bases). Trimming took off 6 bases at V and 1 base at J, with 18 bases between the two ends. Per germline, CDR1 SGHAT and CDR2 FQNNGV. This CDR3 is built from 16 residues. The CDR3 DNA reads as TGTGCCAGCAGTCGGTTGGGGCGGGGAACCCAAGAGACCCAGTACTTC. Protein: CASSRLGRGTQETQYF.

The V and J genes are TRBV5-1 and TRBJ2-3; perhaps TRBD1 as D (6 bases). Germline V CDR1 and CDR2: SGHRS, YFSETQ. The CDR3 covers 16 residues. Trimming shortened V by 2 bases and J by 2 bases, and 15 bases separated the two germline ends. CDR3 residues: CASSLSGTPSTDTQYF. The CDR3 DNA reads TGCGCCAGCAGCTTATCCGGGACACCTTCCACAGATACGCAGTATTTT.

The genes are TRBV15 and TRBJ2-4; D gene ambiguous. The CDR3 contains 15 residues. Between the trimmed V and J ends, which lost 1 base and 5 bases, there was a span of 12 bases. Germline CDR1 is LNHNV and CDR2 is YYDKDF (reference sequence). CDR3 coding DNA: TGTGCCACCAGCAGAGGGGTGCTTCTAGAAAACATTCAGTACTTC. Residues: CATSRGVLLENIQYF.

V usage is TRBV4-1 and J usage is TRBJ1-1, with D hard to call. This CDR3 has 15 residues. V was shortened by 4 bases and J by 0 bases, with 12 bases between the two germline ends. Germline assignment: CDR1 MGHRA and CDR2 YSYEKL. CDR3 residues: CASSLLVGVNTEAFF. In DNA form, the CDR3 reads TGCGCCAGCAGCCTCCTGGTGGGCGTGAACACTGAAGCTTTCTTT.